The clone carrying this TCR beta chain was recorded a few times. This CDR3 is also generated by other DNA sequences in the sample. Original handling: It was from reference gene primer amplification that nucleated cell counts were estimated. TCRdb's copy holds only in-frame clones and misses some; the assay was immunoSEQ multiplex PCR. For V, J and clone size, that table is used; D and trimming come from the DNA. The data show 320,000 or so clones, 80% to 90% seen once. The recovered donors of Cohort 3 showed two negative PCRs, clearance, or symptom resolution. The data derive from a study of blood T cell repertoires in COVID-19. Study-wide background: Spain, Italy and the United States supplied samples that represented acute and convalescent COVID-19.

This TCR came from a man aged 25-45 years who had recovered from COVID-19. The specimen was PBMCs or T cells enriched from blood (not recorded which).

The CDR3 coding sequence is TGTGCCAGCAGCTTAGCGGGTCACCAAGAGACCCAGTACTTC. Translated, it gives CASSLAGHQETQYF. The chain links TRBV11-2 to TRBJ2-5; D remains ambiguous. The V gene's germline CDR1 is SGHAT and CDR2 FQNNGV. V lost 1 base, J lost 0 bases, and 6 bases lay in between. There are 14 residues in the CDR3.